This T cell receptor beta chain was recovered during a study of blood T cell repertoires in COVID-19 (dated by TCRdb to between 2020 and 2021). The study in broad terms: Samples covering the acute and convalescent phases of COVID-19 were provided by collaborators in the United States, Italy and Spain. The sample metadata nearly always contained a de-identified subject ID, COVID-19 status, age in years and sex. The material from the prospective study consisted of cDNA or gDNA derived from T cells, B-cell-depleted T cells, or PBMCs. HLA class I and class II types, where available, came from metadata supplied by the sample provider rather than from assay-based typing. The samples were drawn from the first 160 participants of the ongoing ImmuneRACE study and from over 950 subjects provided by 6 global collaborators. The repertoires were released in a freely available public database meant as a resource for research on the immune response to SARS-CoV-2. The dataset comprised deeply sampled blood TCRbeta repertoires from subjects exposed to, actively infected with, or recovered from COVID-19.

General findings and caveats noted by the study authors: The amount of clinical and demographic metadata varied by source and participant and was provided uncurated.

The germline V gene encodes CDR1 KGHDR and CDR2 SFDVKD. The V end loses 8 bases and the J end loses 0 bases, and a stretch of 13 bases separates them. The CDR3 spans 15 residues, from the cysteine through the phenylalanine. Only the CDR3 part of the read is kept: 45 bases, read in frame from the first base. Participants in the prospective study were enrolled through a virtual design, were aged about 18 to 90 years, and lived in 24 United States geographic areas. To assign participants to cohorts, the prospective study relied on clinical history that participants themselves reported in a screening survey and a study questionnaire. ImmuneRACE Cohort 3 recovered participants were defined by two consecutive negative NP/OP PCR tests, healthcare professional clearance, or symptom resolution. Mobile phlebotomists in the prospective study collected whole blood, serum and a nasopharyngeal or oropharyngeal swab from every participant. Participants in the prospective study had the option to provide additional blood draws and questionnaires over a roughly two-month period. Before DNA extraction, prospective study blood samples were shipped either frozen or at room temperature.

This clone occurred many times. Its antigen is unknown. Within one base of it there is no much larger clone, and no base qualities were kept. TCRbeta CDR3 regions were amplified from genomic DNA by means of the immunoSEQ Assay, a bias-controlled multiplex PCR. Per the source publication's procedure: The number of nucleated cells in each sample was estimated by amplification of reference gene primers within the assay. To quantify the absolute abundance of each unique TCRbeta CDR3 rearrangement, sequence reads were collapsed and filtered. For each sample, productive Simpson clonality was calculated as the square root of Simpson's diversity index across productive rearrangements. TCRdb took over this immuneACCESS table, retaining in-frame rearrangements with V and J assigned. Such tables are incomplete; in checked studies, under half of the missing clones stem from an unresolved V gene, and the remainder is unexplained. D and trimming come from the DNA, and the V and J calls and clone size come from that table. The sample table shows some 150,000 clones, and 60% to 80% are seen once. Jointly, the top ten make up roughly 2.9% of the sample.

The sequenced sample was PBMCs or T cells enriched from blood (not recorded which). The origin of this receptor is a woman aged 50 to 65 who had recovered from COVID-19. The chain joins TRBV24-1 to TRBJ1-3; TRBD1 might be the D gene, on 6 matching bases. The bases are TGTGCCACCAATGGACAGTTTTGCTCTGGAAACACCATATATTTT. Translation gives CATNGQFCSGNTIYF.